This T cell receptor beta chain stems from a study of cytomegalovirus exposure and HLA in healthy donors. CDR3 size: 12 residues. Germline CDR1 reads KGHSH; CDR2 reads LQKENI. Trimming took 2 bases from V and 6 from J, leaving 7 bases between them. PCR primers comprised 60 Vbeta and 13 Jbeta primers. Profiled with immunoSEQ multiplex PCR; TCRdb holds only in-frame clones, not every one. This sample yields some 98,000 clones, of which approximately 80% are seen a single time; 10% belongs to the top ten. This clone was observed a few times. Sample: PBMCs. This chain links TRBV18 with TRBJ1-1; no clear D. This receptor was taken from a human donor in good health. CDR3 sequence reads: CASSPSSSEAFF. CDR3 DNA sequence: TGTGCCAGCTCACCATCCAGTTCTGAAGCTTTCTTT.